Below, 23 T cell receptor beta chains from the same sample are listed, as sequenced in a study of Ad26.COV2.S vaccination and SARS-CoV-2 variants. Data came from immunoSEQ multiplex PCR; TCRdb stores just in-frame clones and leaves some out. The repertoire holds hundreds of thousands of clones, 89% seen once, with roughly 2.5% in the top ten. Treatment indicated: some 20 received Ad26.COV2.S at low or high dose, single or two shots; about 5 received placebo; per-sample allocation not given. Material that was analyzed had been drawn on day 63 after the first vaccine or placebo injection. Specimen: peripheral blood, collected in a trial of Ad26.COV2.S vaccine versus placebo. Receptors were obtained from a person aged 18-60 years who received the Ad26.COV2.S COVID-19 vaccine or a placebo.

The chain uses TRBV5-6 and TRBJ2-5; 10 bases match TRBD1. Germline lookup yields CDR1 SGHDT and CDR2 YYEEEE. Unmatched junction bases numbered 11, after V lost 1 base and J lost 2 bases. The CDR3 sequence is 18 residues long. The CDR3 coding sequence is TGTGCCAGCAGCTTGTCTCGTGGACAGGGGGGGCGGCAAGAGACCCAGTACTTC. Protein sequence: CASSLSRGQGGRQETQYF.

The chain couples TRBV27 to TRBJ1-5; TRBD1 matches 8 bases. The CDR3 contains 16 residues. The ends lost 5 bases at V and 0 bases at J; junction bases unmatched: 6. In germline, CDR1 is MNHEY, CDR2 SMNVEV (reference sequence). In DNA form, the CDR3 reads TGTGCCAGCAGTCGCGGGACAGGATATAGCAATCAGCCCCAGCATTTT. The encoded protein is CASSRGTGYSNQPQHF.

This chain links TRBV18 with TRBJ2-7; D perhaps matches TRBD2 (6 bases). This CDR3 is built from 13 residues. V gave up 6 bases and J gave up 6 bases, with 15 bases separating them. Germline V gives CDR1 KGHSH, CDR2 LQKENI. The CDR3 DNA reads TGTGCCAGCTCCCCCGGCGGGGTTCGCGAGCAGTACGTC. Translating it yields CASSPGGVREQYV.

The chain employs TRBV9 and TRBJ1-1; maybe TRBD1 (5 bases). CDR3 length: 14 amino acids. The ends were cut back, 6 bases at V and 0 bases at J, with 12 bases in the middle. Germline V gives CDR1 SGDLS, CDR2 YYNGEE. The CDR3 DNA is TGTGCCAGCACCCCCGGGGCCGTGAACACTGAAGCTTTCTTT. Translating it yields CASTPGAVNTEAFF.

The chain has TRBV4-2 and TRBJ2-1; D may be TRBD2 (6 bases). This CDR3 comprises 16 residues. The V gene lost 2 bases and the J gene lost 1 base, with 12 bases spanning the gap. CDR1 and CDR2 (germline): LGHNA, YNFKEQ. CDR3 amino acids: CASSQHVGRSYNEQFF. In DNA, the CDR3 is TGTGCCAGCAGCCAACATGTGGGGAGGTCCTACAATGAGCAGTTCTTC.

On this clone itself: Relative to the germline gene, one junction end is altered; a read error may explain this. J is TRBJ2-1 and V is TRBV18, with D unresolved. This CDR3 spans 13 amino acids. CDR1 and CDR2 from the germline V gene are KGHSH and LQKENI. CDR3 amino acids: CASSPLSYNEQFF. As DNA, the CDR3 is TGTGCCAGCTCCCCACTCTCCTACAATGAGCAGTTCTTC.

The chain carries TRBV19 and TRBJ2-5, with 9 positions matching TRBD2. Trimming cost V 8 bases and J 5 bases; bases outside gene matches: 12. The CDR3 is 15 residues long. The germline V gene encodes CDR1 LNHDA and CDR2 SQIVND (reference sequence). This chain's CDR3 is CASGRVAGARETQYF. CDR3 sequence (DNA): TGTGCCAGTGGACGGGTAGCGGGAGCCCGGGAGACCCAGTACTTC. Full variable domain (remainder filled in from reference TRBV19 and TRBJ2-5): DGGITQSPKYLFRKEGQNVTLSCEQNLNHDAMYWYRQDPGQGLRLIYYSQIVNDFQKGDIAEGYSVSREKKESFPLTVTSAQKNPTAFYLCASGRVAGARETQYFGPGTRLLVL.

This chain joins TRBV2 and TRBJ1-6; D call uncertain. Per the germline V gene, CDR1 is SNHLY and CDR2 is FYNNEI. The V and J ends lost 1 base and 11 bases respectively, with 9 bases between them. This CDR3 region has 13 residues. As DNA, the CDR3 is TGTGCCAGCAGTGAAGATCCAGGAGCACCCCTCCACTTT. Residues: CASSEDPGAPLHF.

The chain links TRBV27 to TRBJ1-1; D ambiguous. The CDR3 extends over 13 amino acids. V was shortened by 3 bases and J by 0 bases, with 5 bases between the two germline ends. In germline, CDR1 is MNHEY, CDR2 SMNVEV (reference sequence). The CDR3 region has the DNA TGTGCCAGCAGTTTGGAAGTGAACACTGAAGCTTTCTTT. This sequence encodes CASSLEVNTEAFF.

The CDR3 spells CASSYGHYNEQFF. The CDR3 bases are TGTGCCAGCAGCTACGGACATTACAATGAGCAGTTCTTC. V and J are TRBV6-5 and TRBJ2-1; D might be TRBD1 (5 bases). In germline, CDR1 is MNHEY, CDR2 SVGAGI. This CDR3 contains 13 residues. The germline V and J ends were trimmed by 6 bases and 4 bases, with 10 bases remaining between them.

The chain combines TRBV6-2 or TRBV6-3 with TRBJ2-7; 9 bases line up with TRBD1. The CDR3 extends over 15 amino acids. The germline V gene has CDR1 MNHEY and CDR2 SVGEGT. Unmatched junction bases numbered 3, after V lost 0 bases and J lost 3 bases. CDR3 nucleotides: TGTGCCAGCAGTTACTCGACAGGGGGTCACTACGAGCAGTACTTC. Amino acid sequence: CASSYSTGGHYEQYF.

The chain recombines TRBV6-2 or TRBV6-3 with TRBJ2-3, with D hard to call. This CDR3 comprises 14 residues. V lost 3 bases and J 2 bases, leaving 9 bases between the germline ends. Germline-derived CDR1 and CDR2 are MNHEY and SVGEGT. The CDR3 DNA sequence: TGTGCCAGCAGTTATAGAGTAAACACAGATACGCAGTATTTT. Its protein product is CASSYRVNTDTQYF.

The chain is built from TRBV14 and TRBJ2-1, with D perhaps given as TRBD1 or TRBD2 (5 bases each). Per the germline V gene, CDR1 is SGHDN and CDR2 is FVKESK. V was cut by 0 bases and J by 4 bases, with 19 bases left in between. The CDR3 is 18 residues long. CDR3 coding DNA: TGTGCCAGCAGCCAAGATCGAACCGGGGCTTTACGTTACAATGAGCAGTTCTTC. This codes for CASSQDRTGALRYNEQFF.

Note on this clone: In the same sample, other DNA sequences code for this CDR3. V and J are TRBV5-4 and TRBJ1-1, with TRBD1 matching 7 bases. Looked up from germline, CDR1 is SGHNT and CDR2 is YYREEE (reference sequence). The CDR3 totals 13 residues. With 0 bases clipped from V and 5 bases from J, the junction kept 1 base outside the gene matches. Here the CDR3 DNA reads TGTGCCAGCAGCTTGGACAGGGGTACTGAAGCTTTCTTT. This codes for CASSLDRGTEAFF.

J is TRBJ2-7 and V is TRBV6-2 or TRBV6-3; D call uncertain. The CDR3 runs to 13 residues. V lost 6 bases, J lost 3 bases, and 12 bases lay in between. The germline V gene encodes CDR1 MNHEY and CDR2 SVGEGT. The CDR3 sequence is CASSTRRVYEQYV. For the CDR3, the DNA is TGTGCCAGCAGCACCCGCCGGGTCTACGAGCAGTACGTC.

This rearrangement joins TRBV9 to TRBJ1-2; no firm D call. Germline CDR1 reads SGDLS; CDR2 reads YYNGEE. This CDR3 is 13 amino acids long. Trimming pared 3 bases from V and 2 bases from J, leaving 8 bases between. The CDR3 loop is CASSGTLNYGYTF. The CDR3 DNA reads TGTGCCAGCAGCGGGACGTTGAACTATGGCTACACCTTC.

This rearrangement joins TRBV4-1 to TRBJ2-1, with TRBD2 identical over 14 bases. Per germline, CDR1 MGHRA and CDR2 YSYEKL. With 0 bases clipped from V and 10 bases from J, the junction kept 5 bases outside the gene matches. The CDR3 loop spans 16 amino acids. The CDR3 region has the DNA TGCGCCAGCAGCCAAGAGGTGACTAGCGGGAGGGGAGAGCAGTTCTTC. This encodes CASSQEVTSGRGEQFF.

This rearrangement joins TRBV7-2 to TRBJ1-5; no clear D. Trimming removed 1 base from V and 0 bases from J, with 7 bases in between. There are 15 residues in the CDR3. Germline values: CDR1 SGHTA, CDR2 FQGNSA. CDR3: CASSLGFHSNQPQHF. The CDR3 nucleotides are TGTGCCAGCAGCTTAGGGTTTCATAGCAATCAGCCCCAGCATTTT.

This chain links TRBV15 with TRBJ2-1, with D possibly TRBD1 on 6 matching bases. CDR3 size: 15 residues. V shed 1 base and J shed 4 bases, with 11 bases lying between them. The V gene's germline CDR1 is LNHNV and CDR2 YYDKDF (reference sequence). The chain's CDR3 is CATSRGGQLYNEQFF. Here the CDR3 DNA reads TGTGCCACCAGCAGAGGAGGACAGCTTTACAATGAGCAGTTCTTC.

This clone was found once. This chain connects TRBV5-1 to TRBJ1-4; D is undetermined. Germline V gene data show CDR1 as SGHRS and CDR2 as YFSETQ. The V end lost 3 bases, the J end lost 0 bases, and 12 bases lay between the germline ends. The CDR3 extends over 16 amino acids. CDR3 DNA sequence: TGCGCCAGCAGCTCGCCGTCGGTAGCAACTAATGAAAAACTGTTTTTT. Protein sequence: CASSSPSVATNEKLFF. The complete variable domain, with remaining parts taken from reference TRBV5-1 and TRBJ1-4, reads KAGVTQTPRYLIKTRGQQVTLSCSPISGHRSVSWYQQTPGQGLQFLFEYFSETQRNKGNFPGRFSGRQFSNSRSEMNVSTLELGDSALYLCASSSPSVATNEKLFFGSGTQLSVL.

In DNA form, the CDR3 reads TGTGCCAGCAGCCTAGGCTTTGCTGGGGAGCTGTTTTTT. Translated: CASSLGFAGELFF. V is TRBV7-3 and J is TRBJ2-2; D gene unclear. The CDR3 loop spans 13 amino acids. Looked up from germline, CDR1 is SGHTA and CDR2 is FQGTGA. The V end was cut by 5 bases, the J end by 8 bases, with 12 bases between.

The V gene is TRBV3-1 (or the pseudogene TRBV3-2), the J gene TRBJ1-1, with 9 nucleotides matching TRBD1. Germline lookup yields CDR1 LGHDT and CDR2 YNNKEL (reference sequence). This CDR3 region has 14 residues. With 5 bases clipped from V and 4 bases from J, the junction kept 5 bases outside the gene matches. DNA for the CDR3: TGTGCCAGCAGCACACGGGACAGGGCCACTGAAGCTTTCTTT. Protein product: CASSTRDRATEAFF.

This clone was observed a single time. This sequence joins TRBV27 and TRBJ2-5, with D perhaps matching TRBD2 (6 bases). The CDR3 runs 12 residues. The V end lost 0 bases, the J end lost 9 bases, and 8 bases lay between the germline ends. CDR1 MNHEY and CDR2 SMNVEV come from the germline V gene (reference sequence). The CDR3 sequence: CASSLSGGAQYF. Here the CDR3 DNA reads TGTGCCAGCAGTTTATCGGGCGGGGCCCAGTACTTC.